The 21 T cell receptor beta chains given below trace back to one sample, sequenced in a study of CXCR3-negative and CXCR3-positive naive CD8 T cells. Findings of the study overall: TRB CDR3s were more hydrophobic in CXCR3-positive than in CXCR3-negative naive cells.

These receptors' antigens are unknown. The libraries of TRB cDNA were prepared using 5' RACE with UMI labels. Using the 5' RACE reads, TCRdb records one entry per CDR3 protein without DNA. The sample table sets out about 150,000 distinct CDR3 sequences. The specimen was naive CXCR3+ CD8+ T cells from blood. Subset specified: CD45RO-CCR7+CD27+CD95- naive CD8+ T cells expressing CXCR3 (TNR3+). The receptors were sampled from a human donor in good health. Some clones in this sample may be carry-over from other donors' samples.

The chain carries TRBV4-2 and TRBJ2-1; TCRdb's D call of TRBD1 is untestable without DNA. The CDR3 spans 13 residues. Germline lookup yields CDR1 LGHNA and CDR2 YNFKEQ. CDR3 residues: CASSQGLRDEQFF.

The CDR3 sequence is CASSSPRTGVVTGELFF. The rearrangement links TRBV9 to TRBJ2-2; the TCRdb call, TRBD1, lacks DNA for checking. The CDR3 contains 17 residues. Germline V gene data show CDR1 as SGDLS and CDR2 as YYNGEE.

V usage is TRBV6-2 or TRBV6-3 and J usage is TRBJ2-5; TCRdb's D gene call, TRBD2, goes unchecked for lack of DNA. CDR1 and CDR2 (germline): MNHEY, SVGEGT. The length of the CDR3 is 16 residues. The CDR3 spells CASSIRAGAAPETQYF.

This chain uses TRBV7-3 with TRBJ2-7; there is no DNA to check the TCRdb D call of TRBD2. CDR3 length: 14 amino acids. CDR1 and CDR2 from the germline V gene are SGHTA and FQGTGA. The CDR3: CASSLLAGPYEQYF.

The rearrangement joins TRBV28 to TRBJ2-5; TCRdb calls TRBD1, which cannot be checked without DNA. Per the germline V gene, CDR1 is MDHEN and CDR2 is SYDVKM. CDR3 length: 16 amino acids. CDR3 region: CASSLLETGLQETQYF.

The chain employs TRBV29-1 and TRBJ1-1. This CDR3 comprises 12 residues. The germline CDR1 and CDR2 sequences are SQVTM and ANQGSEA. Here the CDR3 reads CSAVQMNTEAFF.

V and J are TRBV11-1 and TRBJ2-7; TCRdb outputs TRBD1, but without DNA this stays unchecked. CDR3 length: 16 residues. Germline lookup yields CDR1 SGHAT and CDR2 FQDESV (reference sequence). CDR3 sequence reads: CASSHQPTGTYVGQYF.

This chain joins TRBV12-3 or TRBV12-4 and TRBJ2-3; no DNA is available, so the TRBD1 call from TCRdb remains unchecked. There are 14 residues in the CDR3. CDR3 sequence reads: CASSFFRGIDTQYF.

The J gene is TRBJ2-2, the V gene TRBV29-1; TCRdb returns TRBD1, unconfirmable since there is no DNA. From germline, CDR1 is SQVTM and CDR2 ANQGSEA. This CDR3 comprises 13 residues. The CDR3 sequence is CSVEGGVLGELFF.

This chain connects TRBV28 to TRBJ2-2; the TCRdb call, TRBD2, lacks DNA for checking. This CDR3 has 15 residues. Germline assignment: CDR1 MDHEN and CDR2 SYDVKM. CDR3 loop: CASSLVALRVGELFF.

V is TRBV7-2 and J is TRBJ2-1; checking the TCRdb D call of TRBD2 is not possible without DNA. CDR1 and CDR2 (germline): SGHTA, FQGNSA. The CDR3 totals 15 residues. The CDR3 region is CASSLAAGGPGEQFF.

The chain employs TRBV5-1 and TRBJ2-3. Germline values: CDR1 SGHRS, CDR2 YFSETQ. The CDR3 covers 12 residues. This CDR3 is CASSLEEDTQYF.

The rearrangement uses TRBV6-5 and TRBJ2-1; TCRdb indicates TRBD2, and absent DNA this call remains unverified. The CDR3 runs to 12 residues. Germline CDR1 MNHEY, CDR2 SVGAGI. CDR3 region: CASTYGGDEQFF.

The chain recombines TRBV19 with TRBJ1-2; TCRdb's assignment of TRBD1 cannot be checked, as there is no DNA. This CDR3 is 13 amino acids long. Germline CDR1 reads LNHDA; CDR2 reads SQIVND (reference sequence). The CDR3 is CASSWAGNYGYTF.

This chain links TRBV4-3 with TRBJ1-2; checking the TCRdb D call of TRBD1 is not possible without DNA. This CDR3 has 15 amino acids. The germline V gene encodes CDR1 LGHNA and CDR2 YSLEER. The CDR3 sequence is CASSQKAGILFGYTF.

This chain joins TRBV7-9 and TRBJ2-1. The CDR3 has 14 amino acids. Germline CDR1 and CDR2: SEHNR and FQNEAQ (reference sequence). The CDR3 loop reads CASSFLGTYNEQFF.

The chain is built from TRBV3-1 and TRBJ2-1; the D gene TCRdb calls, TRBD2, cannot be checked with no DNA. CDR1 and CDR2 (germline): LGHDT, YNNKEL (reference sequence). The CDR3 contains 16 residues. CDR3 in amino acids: CASSPVRTSGGNEQFF.

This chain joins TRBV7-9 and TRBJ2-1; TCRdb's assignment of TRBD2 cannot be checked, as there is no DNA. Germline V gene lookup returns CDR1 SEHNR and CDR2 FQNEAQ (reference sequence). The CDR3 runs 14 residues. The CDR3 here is CASSSWTDLNEQFF.

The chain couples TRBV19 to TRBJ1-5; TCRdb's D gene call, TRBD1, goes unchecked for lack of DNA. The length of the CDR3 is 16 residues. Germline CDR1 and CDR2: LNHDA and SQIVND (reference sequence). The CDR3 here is CASSLKTGWGNQPQYF.

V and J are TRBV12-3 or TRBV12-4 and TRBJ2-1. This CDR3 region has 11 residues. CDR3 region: CASSFSNEQFF.

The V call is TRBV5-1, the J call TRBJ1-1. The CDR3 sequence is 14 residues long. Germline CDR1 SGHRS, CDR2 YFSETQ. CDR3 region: CASSHGDLNTEAFF. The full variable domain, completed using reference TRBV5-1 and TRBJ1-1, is KAGVTQTPRYLIKTRGQQVTLSCSPISGHRSVSWYQQTPGQGLQFLFEYFSETQRNKGNFPGRFSGRQFSNSRSEMNVSTLELGDSALYLCASSHGDLNTEAFFGQGTRLTVV.